The 23 T cell receptor beta chains listed next were all sequenced from one sample in a study of shared clonotypes between healthy human individuals. Generated by immunoSEQ multiplex PCR, the TCRdb table keeps only in-frame clones and is missing some. This table holds roughly 2.1 million clones, about 93% found once. Naive CD8 cells comprised CD45RO-negative, CCR7-positively selected cells, excluding terminally differentiated effector memory CD45RA+ cells. Sequencing was done on a sample of naive CD8+ T cells from PBMCs. These receptors came from a man aged 18 to 29 in good health. Some clones in this sample may be carry-over from other donors' samples.

The chain is built from TRBV7-2 and TRBJ1-2; a weak D match, TRBD1 (6 bases). This CDR3 is 14 amino acids long. V lost 3 bases and J lost 6, with 14 bases in between. Germline V CDR1 and CDR2: SGHTA, FQGNSA. CDR3 sequence: CASSFAKGGDGYTF. The CDR3 DNA reads as TGTGCCAGCAGCTTCGCCAAGGGGGGCGATGGCTACACCTTC. Looking up the rest from reference TRBV7-2 and TRBJ1-2 gives the full variable domain: GAGVSQSPSNKVTEKGKDVELRCDPISGHTALYWYRQSLGQGLEFLIYFQGNSAPDKSGLPSDRFSAERTGGSVSTLTIQRTQQEDSAVYLCASSFAKGGDGYTFGSGTRLTVV.

The rearrangement uses TRBV5-1 and TRBJ2-1; 11 bases line up with TRBD2. Trimming at V came to 4 bases and at J to 3 bases, leaving 6 bases not matched to a gene. The CDR3 covers 16 residues. The V gene's germline CDR1 is SGHRS and CDR2 YFSETQ. The CDR3 protein is CASSLLTSGDYNEQFF. In DNA form, the CDR3 reads TGCGCCAGCAGCCTCCTGACTAGCGGGGACTACAATGAGCAGTTCTTC.

In nucleotides, the CDR3 is TGTGCCAGTAGTATGTATGTCGCGTCTACAGATACGCAGTATTTT. It is translated as CASSMYVASTDTQYF. The V gene is TRBV19, the J gene TRBJ2-3; D uncertain. Germline CDR1 LNHDA, CDR2 SQIVND (reference sequence). This CDR3 has 15 amino acids. V dropped 3 bases and J dropped 3 bases, with 13 bases sitting between them. The full variable domain, in which reference TRBV19 and TRBJ2-3 provide the parts outside the CDR3, is DGGITQSPKYLFRKEGQNVTLSCEQNLNHDAMYWYRQDPGQGLRLIYYSQIVNDFQKGDIAEGYSVSREKKESFPLTVTSAQKNPTAFYLCASSMYVASTDTQYFGPGTRLTVL.

The CDR3 region is CASSLEFAGWSSTDTQYF. CDR3 DNA sequence: TGTGCCAGCAGCTTAGAGTTTGCGGGTTGGTCTAGCACAGATACGCAGTATTTT. The chain joins TRBV7-2 to TRBJ2-3; D is perhaps TRBD2 (5 bases). The length of the CDR3 is 18 residues. Deletions cut 1 base from V and 0 bases from J, with 17 bases between. Germline values: CDR1 SGHTA, CDR2 FQGNSA.

The gene calls are TRBV18 and TRBJ2-7; possibly TRBD1 for D (6 bases). This CDR3 comprises 16 residues. The germline V and J ends were trimmed by 3 bases and 6 bases, with 21 bases remaining between them. Germline values: CDR1 KGHSH, CDR2 LQKENI. The CDR3 protein is CASSPTLGQMMAEQYF. The CDR3 bases are TGTGCCAGCTCACCGACCCTCGGACAGATGATGGCCGAGCAGTACTTC.

The gene calls are TRBV4-3 and TRBJ2-5, with TRBD1 matching 7 bases. Germline CDR1 and CDR2: LGHNA and YSLEER. The CDR3 has 19 amino acids. Trimming at V came to 4 bases and at J to 3 bases, leaving 20 bases not matched to a gene. CDR3 in DNA: TGCGCCAGCAGCCTCGGGACAGCCCACCCCCCCAAAGCCAAAGAGACCCAGTACTTC. As protein: CASSLGTAHPPKAKETQYF.

The chain recombines TRBV2 with TRBJ1-2; TRBD1 matches at 9 bases. After removal of 6 bases from V and 13 bases from J, the junction contained 12 bases not matched to a gene. CDR1 SNHLY and CDR2 FYNNEI come from the germline V gene. The CDR3 covers 13 residues. Here the CDR3 DNA reads TGTGCCAGCAGGGGGGACAGGGCATCACAGGGCACCTTC. Its protein product is CASRGDRASQGTF.

The chain uses TRBV7-9 and TRBJ2-5, with D unclear. This CDR3 spans 12 amino acids. The V and J ends lost 5 bases and 3 bases respectively, with 7 bases between them. The V gene's germline CDR1 is SEHNR and CDR2 FQNEAQ (reference sequence). For the CDR3, the DNA is TGTGCCAGCAGCCATCTAGAAGAGACCCAGTACTTC. As protein: CASSHLEETQYF.

The J gene is TRBJ2-3, the V gene TRBV29-1; a possible D gene is TRBD2 (8 bases). Per germline, CDR1 SQVTM and CDR2 ANQGSEA. This CDR3 region has 16 residues. V was shortened by 7 bases and J by 4 bases, with 24 bases between the two germline ends. The chain's CDR3 is CSGDSTGTSRPDTQYF. CDR3 nucleotides: TGCAGCGGGGACAGCACCGGGACTAGTCGGCCAGATACGCAGTATTTT.

J is TRBJ2-5 and V is TRBV28; TRBD1 might be the D (6 bases). The CDR3 runs to 18 residues. Germline V gene lookup returns CDR1 MDHEN and CDR2 SYDVKM. Trimming stripped 6 bases from V and 0 bases from J, with 23 bases between. CDR3 region: CASSPWNNRERYQETQYF. The CDR3 DNA sequence: TGTGCCAGCAGCCCATGGAACAACAGGGAAAGGTACCAAGAGACCCAGTACTTC.

The chain combines TRBV27 with TRBJ2-7; D gene unclear. V gave up 5 bases and J gave up 4 bases, with 12 bases separating them. Germline V gene lookup returns CDR1 MNHEY and CDR2 SMNVEV (reference sequence). The CDR3 loop spans 13 amino acids. In nucleotides, the CDR3 is TGTGCCAGCAGTCCCGTATTTGGGTACGAGCAGTACTTC. Amino acids: CASSPVFGYEQYF.

The chain uses TRBV2 and TRBJ2-5; 10 positions agree with TRBD2. Germline-derived CDR1 and CDR2 are SNHLY and FYNNEI. The trim removed 7 bases at V and 2 bases at J, leaving 7 bases unmatched. The CDR3 extends over 15 amino acids. CDR3 DNA: TGTGCCAGCAACACCGGGACTAGCGTACAAGAGACCCAGTACTTC. This codes for CASNTGTSVQETQYF.

As regards this clone: At the DNA level, this CDR3 is encoded by other sequences in the same sample as well. The CDR3: CSVLAYEQYF. In nucleotides, the CDR3 is TGCAGCGTTCTGGCCTACGAGCAGTACTTC. The chain employs TRBV29-1 and TRBJ2-7, with D uncertain. The ends were cut back, 5 bases at V and 2 bases at J, with 4 bases in the middle. The CDR3 is 10 amino acids. CDR1 is SQVTM and CDR2 is ANQGSEA in the germline V gene.

The chain couples TRBV4-1 to TRBJ2-7, with unresolved D. V shed 2 bases and J shed 5 bases, with 7 bases lying between them. There are 12 residues in the CDR3. From germline, CDR1 is MGHRA and CDR2 YSYEKL. The CDR3: CASSQTQDEQYF. CDR3 bases: TGCGCCAGCAGCCAAACCCAGGACGAGCAGTACTTC.

CDR3 amino acids: CASSNGQYNQPQHF. The DNA for the CDR3 is TGTGCCAGCAGCAACGGACAGTACAATCAGCCCCAGCATTTT. This sequence joins TRBV21-1 and TRBJ1-5; TRBD1 is the table's D call and was not checked against the DNA. TRBV21-1 is a recognized pseudogene. The CDR3 consists of 14 residues.

CDR3 amino acids: CASSPKTGGGQPQHF. The CDR3 DNA sequence: TGTGCCAGCAGCCCAAAGACAGGGGGCGGTCAGCCCCAGCATTTT. The J gene is TRBJ1-5, the V gene TRBV27; 10 bases align to TRBD1. Germline V CDR1 and CDR2: MNHEY, SMNVEV (reference sequence). This CDR3 is built from 15 residues. Germline trimming cut 6 bases from V and 6 bases from J; bases unmatched to any gene: 8.

This sequence joins TRBV7-9 and TRBJ2-4, with D maybe TRBD1 (6 bases). The germline CDR1 and CDR2 sequences are SEHNR and FQNEAQ (reference sequence). This CDR3 has 15 amino acids. Trimming cost V 4 bases and J 4 bases, with 14 bases left between them. CDR3 in amino acids: CASSSSGATKNIQYF. The CDR3 DNA follows: TGTGCCAGCAGCTCATCAGGGGCGACTAAAAACATTCAGTACTTC.

The chain recombines TRBV9 with TRBJ1-4; D is undetermined. This CDR3 comprises 17 residues. Deletions cut 4 bases from V and 8 bases from J, with 24 bases between. Germline V gives CDR1 SGDLS, CDR2 YYNGEE. CDR3 sequence reads: CASSPGSPIRVKEKLFF. The CDR3 DNA reads TGTGCCAGCAGCCCCGGATCTCCGATAAGGGTTAAGGAAAAACTGTTTTTT.

This clone was found a few times. V gene TRBV29-1 combines with J gene TRBJ1-2; D gene ambiguous. V was pared by 1 base and J by 0 bases, with 3 bases between. CDR1 is SQVTM and CDR2 is ANQGSEA in the germline V gene. This CDR3 spans 12 amino acids. This chain's CDR3 is CSVEGTNYGYTF. DNA for the CDR3: TGCAGCGTTGAAGGAACTAACTATGGCTACACCTTC.

The CDR3 spells CASSLARDRRAFDTQYF. CDR3 nucleotide sequence: TGTGCCAGCAGCTTAGCGCGCGACAGGAGGGCATTTGATACGCAGTATTTT. The V gene is TRBV7-8, the J gene TRBJ2-3, with D possibly called TRBD1 or TRBD2 (6 bases each). This CDR3 spans 17 amino acids. Germline-derived CDR1 and CDR2 are SGHVS and FQNEAQ. V was trimmed by 0 bases and J by 6 bases, leaving 19 bases between them.

This chain uses TRBV28 with TRBJ2-5; D gene unclear. The J call is in doubt because the DNA end fits TRBJ2-7 better. Germline CDR1 MDHEN, CDR2 SYDVKM. CDR3 size: 15 residues. The CDR3 is CASSSWRQSHYEQYF. As DNA, the CDR3 is TGTGCCAGCAGTTCCTGGCGACAATCCCACTACGAGCAGTACTTC.

V and J are TRBV7-9 and TRBJ1-1; tentative D call: TRBD1 (5 bases). Germline lookup yields CDR1 SEHNR and CDR2 FQNEAQ (reference sequence). Trimming left V 5 bases short and J 7 bases short, with 11 bases between. The CDR3 spans 12 residues. CDR3 DNA: TGTGCCAGCAGCCAAAGACAGATTGAAGCTTTCTTT. It encodes CASSQRQIEAFF.

The chain is built from TRBV19 and TRBJ2-7; D is unclear. Trimming removed 3 bases at V and 2 bases at J, with 14 bases between. CDR1 LNHDA and CDR2 SQIVND come from the germline V gene (reference sequence). This CDR3 has 15 amino acids. The DNA of the CDR3 is TGTGCCAGTAGTATGAAGTCATCCGAGGCCTACGAGCAGTACTTC. It translates to CASSMKSSEAYEQYF. The complete variable domain, with remaining parts taken from reference TRBV19 and TRBJ2-7, reads DGGITQSPKYLFRKEGQNVTLSCEQNLNHDAMYWYRQDPGQGLRLIYYSQIVNDFQKGDIAEGYSVSREKKESFPLTVTSAQKNPTAFYLCASSMKSSEAYEQYFGPGTRLTVT.